This T cell receptor beta chain was captured in a study of cytomegalovirus exposure and HLA in healthy donors. Germline lookup yields CDR1 SGDLS and CDR2 YYNGEE. V lost 3 bases, J lost 4 bases, and 16 bases lay in between. The CDR3 spans 15 residues. The repertoire was sequenced with immunoSEQ multiplex PCR; TCRdb's copy has only in-frame clones and lacks some. The sample gives about 160,000 clones, 84% of which show up once; around 9.6% is in the top ten. The chain employs TRBV9 and TRBJ1-1, with D perhaps matching TRBD1 (5 bases). The sequencing input was PBMCs. This TCR derives from a man aged 25-45 years in good health and CMV-seropositive. The DNA of the CDR3 is TGTGCCAGCAGCGCGCCGATATTCGGGGGCACTGAAGCTTTCTTT. Translating it yields CASSAPIFGGTEAFF. Drawing the rest from reference TRBV9 and TRBJ1-1, the complete variable domain is DSGVTQTPKHLITATGQRVTLRCSPRSGDLSVYWYQQSLDQGLQFLIQYYNGEERAKGNILERFSAQQFPDLHSELNLSSLELGDSALYFCASSAPIFGGTEAFFGQGTRLTVV.